A single sample is the source of the 3 T cell receptor beta chains below, sequenced in a study of blood T cell repertoires in COVID-19. Measured with immunoSEQ multiplex PCR; TCRdb has only the in-frame clones, and not every one. The sample records some 160,000 clones, more than 75% being singletons. Sequences were obtained from peripheral blood. The source of these receptors is a man aged 60 to 75 with acute or convalescent COVID-19.

V and J are TRBV9 and TRBJ1-3; TRBD1 is a possible D gene (5 bases). CDR3 size: 14 residues. Per germline, CDR1 SGDLS and CDR2 YYNGEE. The germline V and J ends were trimmed by 6 bases and 2 bases, with 12 bases remaining between them. The CDR3 DNA sequence: TGTGCCAGCACCCCGGGGGAGCCTGGAAACACCATATATTTT. Translation: CASTPGEPGNTIYF.

This clone was recorded only once. V gene TRBV28 combines with J gene TRBJ1-2; 7 bases are shared with TRBD1. The junction had 8 bases not matched to a gene; V was cut back by 6 bases and J by 4 bases. The CDR3 is made up of 14 amino acids. CDR1 and CDR2 from the germline V gene are MDHEN and SYDVKM. CDR3 DNA: TGTGCCAGCAGCCGTGACAGGGATGGCTATGGCTACACCTTC. Translation: CASSRDRDGYGYTF.

V is TRBV5-4 and J is TRBJ1-5; D unclear. Deletions cut 1 base from V and 3 bases from J, with 8 bases between. The CDR3 runs to 14 residues. The V gene's germline CDR1 is SGHNT and CDR2 YYREEE (reference sequence). The CDR3 DNA reads as TGTGCCAGCAGCTTGTTCGGGTTCAATCAGCCCCAGCATTTT. Amino acids: CASSLFGFNQPQHF.